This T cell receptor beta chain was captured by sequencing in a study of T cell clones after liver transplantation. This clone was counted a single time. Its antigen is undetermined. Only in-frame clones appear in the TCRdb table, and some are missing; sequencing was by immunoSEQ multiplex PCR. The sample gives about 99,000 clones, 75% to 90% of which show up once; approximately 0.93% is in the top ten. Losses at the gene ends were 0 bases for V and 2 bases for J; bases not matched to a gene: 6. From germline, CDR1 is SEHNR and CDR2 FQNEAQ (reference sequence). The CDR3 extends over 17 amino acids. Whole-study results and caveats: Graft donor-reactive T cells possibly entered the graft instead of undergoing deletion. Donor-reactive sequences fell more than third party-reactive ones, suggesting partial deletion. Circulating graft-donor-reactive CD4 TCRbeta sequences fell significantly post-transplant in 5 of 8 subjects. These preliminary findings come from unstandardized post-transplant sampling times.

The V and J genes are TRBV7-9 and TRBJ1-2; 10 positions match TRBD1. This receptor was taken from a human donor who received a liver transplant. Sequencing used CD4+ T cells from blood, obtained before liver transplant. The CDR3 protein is CASSLAGTGVGNYGYTF. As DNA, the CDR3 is TGTGCCAGCAGCTTAGCGGGGACAGGGGTCGGGAACTATGGCTACACCTTC.